The clone carrying this T cell receptor (beta chain) appeared a few times. Its antigen is unidentified. TCRdb re-derived calls from the 5' RACE reads in MiXCR, one entry per CDR3 protein. The sample lists tens of thousands of distinct CDR3 sequences; 10% were seen once. The sample comes from a study of early T cells in non-severe SARS-CoV-2 infection. Study results and caveats: VDJdb matches were skewed toward anti-spike CD8 T cell responses.

Trimming cost V 3 bases and J 3 bases; bases outside gene matches: 3. Germline loops: CDR1 LGHDT, CDR2 YNNKEL (reference sequence). The CDR3 consists of 15 residues. Sequences were derived from whole blood, sampled at baseline. The TCR comes from an adult who was a healthcare worker with PCR-confirmed SARS-CoV-2 infection or an uninfected control (not recorded which). The chain recombines TRBV3-1 with TRBJ2-7, with 12 bases identical to TRBD2. This CDR3 is CASSQTSGGFYEQYF. In DNA, the CDR3 is TGTGCCAGCAGCCAGACTAGCGGGGGATTCTACGAGCAGTACTTC.